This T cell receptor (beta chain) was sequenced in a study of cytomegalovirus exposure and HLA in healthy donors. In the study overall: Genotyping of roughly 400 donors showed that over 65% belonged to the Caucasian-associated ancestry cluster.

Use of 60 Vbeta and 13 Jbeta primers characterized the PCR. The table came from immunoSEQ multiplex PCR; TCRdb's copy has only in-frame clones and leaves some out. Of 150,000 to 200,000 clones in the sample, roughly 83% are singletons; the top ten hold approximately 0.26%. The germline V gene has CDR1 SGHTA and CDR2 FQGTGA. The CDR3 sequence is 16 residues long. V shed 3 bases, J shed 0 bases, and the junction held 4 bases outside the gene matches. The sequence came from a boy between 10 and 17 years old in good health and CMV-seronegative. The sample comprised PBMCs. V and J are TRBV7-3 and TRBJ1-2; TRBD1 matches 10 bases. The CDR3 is CASSLGGQGTNYGYTF. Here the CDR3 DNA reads TGTGCCAGCAGCTTGGGGGGACAGGGGACTAACTATGGCTACACCTTC.